The T cell receptor beta chain described here comes from a study of regulatory T cells in long-lasting Graves disease. The authors built TCR beta libraries using iRepertoire HTBI primers and Arm-PCR of CDR3 regions. MiXCR, applied by TCRdb to the multiplex PCR reads, yields one record per CDR3 protein. The profile covers 200,000 to 250,000 distinct CDR3 sequences, with 20% to 25% appearing a single time and roughly 13% taken by the ten largest. At least ten counts were recorded for this clonotype. J gave up 8 bases and V 3 bases, and 6 bases lay outside the gene matches. Germline V gene data show CDR1 as DFQATT and CDR2 as SNEGSKA (reference sequence). The CDR3 has 14 amino acids. Noted time point: newly diagnosed GD, antithyroid drugs for less than 3 months. PBMC-extracted RNA yielded the TCR library.

The sequencing here drew on peripheral blood mononuclear cells (PBMCs), taken at new diagnosis, from a patient treated with antithyroid drugs. This receptor was identified in a female donor with Graves disease. The gene calls are TRBV20-1 and TRBJ2-1, with 11 nucleotides matching TRBD2. The CDR3 bases are TGCAGTGCTAGGCCTAGCGGGAGGTTGCATGAGCAGTTCTTC. Its protein product is CSARPSGRLHEQFF.